The clone carrying this T cell receptor beta chain was found a few times. Antigen specificity is unknown. The record originates from a study of T-cell reconstitution after alpha-beta-depleted transplantation in children. Study-wide results and caveats: Recipient T cells and thymic progenitors that survived were the source of the high TCRbeta diversity seen at day 60 in some patients.

Germline CDR1 reads SGHVS; CDR2 reads FNYEAQ. Unmatched junction bases numbered 5, after V lost 0 bases and J lost 5 bases. The CDR3 spans 15 residues. Preparation of the TCRbeta library involved a method that used unique molecular identifiers. MiXCR, applied by TCRdb to the PCR reads, yields one record per CDR3 protein. Of 780,000 or so distinct CDR3 sequences listed, 16% were seen once; the top ten hold approximately 5%. Sequencing was performed on PBMCs, mostly from graft donor cells, taken 360 days after TCRalphabeta/CD19-depleted stem cell transplant. This clonotype was obtained from a male patient younger than 18 who had a stem cell transplant for acute lymphoblastic leukemia, so the T cells may come from the graft donor. The chain combines TRBV7-6 with TRBJ2-5, with TRBD1 identical over 8 bases. This CDR3 is CASSLARGRVETQYF. The CDR3 DNA is TGTGCCAGCAGCTTAGCCAGGGGGCGCGTGGAGACCCAGTACTTC.